A selection of T cell receptor beta chains follows, all from one sample in a study of T cell responses to AZD1222 COVID-19 vaccine. TCRdb's copy holds only in-frame clones and misses some; the assay was immunoSEQ multiplex PCR. This table holds 25,000 to 30,000 clones, around 90% found once. The specimen comprised peripheral blood, sampled on day 0 of AZD1222 vaccination. The source of these receptors is an adult in good health. Each CDR3 is given with its conserved first and last residue. D genes are given only for firm matches. Clone size is given for some rows only: seen once, a few or many times, or a class if the clone is expanded.

>.|.|TRBJ2-7|TRBV7-9
TGTGCCAGCAGCCGAGGGTTTGACGAGCAGTACTTC
CASSRGFDEQYF
>.|.|TRBJ1-5|TRBV28
TGTGCATCGAAGGGGGGCAATCAGCCCCAGCATTTT
CASKGGNQPQHF
>.|.|TRBJ2-2|TRBV4-1
TGCGCCAGCAGCCAAGTCTGGACGGCCAGCGGGGAGCTGTTTTTT
CASSQVWTASGELFF
>.|.|TRBJ1-1|TRBV27
TGTGCCAGCAGTTTATTCGCAGGACAGAACACTGAAGCTTTCTTT
CASSLFAGQNTEAFF
>.|TRBD1|TRBJ1-2|TRBV6-5
TGTGCCAGCAGATACGGGACAGGGGAGCACTATGGCTACACCTTC
CASRYGTGEHYGYTF
>.|TRBD2|TRBJ2-1|TRBV5-6
TGTGCCAGCAGGAGACTAGCGGGGGAAATCTCCTACAATGAGCAGTTCTTC
CASRRLAGEISYNEQFF
>once|TRBD1|TRBJ2-5|TRBV19
TGTGCCAGTAGTAGCACAGGGGGCTGGGAGACCCAGTACTTC
CASSSTGGWETQYF
>.|.|TRBJ1-1|TRBV30
TGTGCTGACTCCCTAAGGGGGAACACTGAAGCTTTCTTT
CADSLRGNTEAFF
>.|TRBD2|TRBJ2-5|TRBV9
TGTGCCAGCAGCGTAGGAAGGACTAGCGGGAGCGAAGAGACCCAGTACTTC
CASSVGRTSGSEETQYF
>.|.|TRBJ1-1|TRBV5-1
TGCGCCAGCAGCTTGGACAGATTGAACACTGAAGCTTTCTTT
CASSLDRLNTEAFF
>.|TRBD1|TRBJ1-1|TRBV19
TGTGCCAGTAGTGAAGGACAGGTGATAGCGACTGAAGCTTTCTTT
CASSEGQVIATEAFF
>.|TRBD1|TRBJ2-1|TRBV29-1
TGCAGCGTTGGACAGGGGGGAAATGAGCAGTTCTTC
CSVGQGGNEQFF
>.|.|TRBJ2-1|TRBV25-1
TGTGCCAGCAGTGAATTTGGGGACGCGGAGCAGTTCTTC
CASSEFGDAEQFF
>.|TRBD1|TRBJ2-7|TRBV5-1
TGCGCCAGCGGCCTGGACAGGGCCTCCTACGAGCAGTACTTC
CASGLDRASYEQYF
>.|.|TRBJ2-3|TRBV10-1
TGCGCCAGCAGTGAGTCACCGGGCTCGCGAACAGATACGCAGTATTTT
CASSESPGSRTDTQYF
>.|TRBD1|TRBJ2-7|TRBV10-3
TGTGCCATCAGTGGACAGGGTACAACTTACGAGCAGTACTTC
CAISGQGTTYEQYF
>.|.|TRBJ1-2|TRBV6-5
TGTGCCAGCAGTTACTCGAGACAGGACAACCGGCTAGGCTCCTTC
CASSYSRQDNRLGSF
>few|.|TRBJ2-7|TRBV11-2
TGTGCCAGCAGCCCACAGGGCACCTCCTACGAGCAGTACTTC
CASSPQGTSYEQYF
>once|TRBD1|TRBJ2-1|TRBV15
TGTGCCACTACCAGGGGGAATACCTACAATGAGCAGTTCTTC
CATTRGNTYNEQFF
>.|.|TRBJ1-5|TRBV3-1/TRBV3-2
TGTGCCAGCAGCCAGCTACGTAAACGGGGGGGGGAGCACTTACATCAGCCCCAGCATTTT
CASSQLRKRGGEHLHQPQHF
>.|TRBD1|TRBJ2-2|TRBV19
TGTGCCAGCACCCGCGGGACAGGGTACACCGGGGAGCTGTTTTTT
CASTRGTGYTGELFF
>.|.|TRBJ2-7|TRBV4-3
TGCGCCAGCAGCCAAGCTACTCGAAGCCCCTCCTACGAGCAGTACTTC
CASSQATRSPSYEQYF